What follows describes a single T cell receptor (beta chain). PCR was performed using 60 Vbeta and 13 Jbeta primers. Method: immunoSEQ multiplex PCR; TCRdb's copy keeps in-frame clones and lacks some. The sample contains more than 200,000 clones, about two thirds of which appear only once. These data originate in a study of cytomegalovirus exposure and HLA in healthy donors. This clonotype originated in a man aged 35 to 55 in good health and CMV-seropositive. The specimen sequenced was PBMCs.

CDR3 nucleotides: TGTGCCAGCAGCTTAAGTGGCGGGAGCACTGAAGCTTTCTTT. As protein: CASSLSGGSTEAFF. The rearrangement uses TRBV13 and TRBJ1-1; unclear D gene. The germline gives CDR1 PRHDT, CDR2 FYEKMQ (reference sequence). This CDR3 contains 14 residues. Trimming took 2 bases from V and 4 from J, leaving 11 bases between them. Variable domain in full (rest from reference TRBV13 and TRBJ1-1): AAGVIQSPRHLIKEKRETATLKCYPIPRHDTVYWYQQGPGQDPQFLISFYEKMQSDKGSIPDRFSAQQFSDYHSELNMSSLELGDSALYFCASSLSGGSTEAFFGQGTRLTVV.